A single sample gave rise to the 29 T cell receptor beta chains below, sequenced in a study of vaccination effects on CD4 cells after COVID-19. Following culture for about ten days, CD4+ T cells were isolated. For these receptors, no antigen is known. The protocol was immunoSEQ multiplex PCR, while the TCRdb copy is restricted to in-frame clones and leaves out a portion. The sample holds more than 30,000 clones, less than 85% seen once. This specimen was CD4+ T cells from PBMCs cultured without peptide, taken before COVID-19 vaccination. The receptors derive from a human donor who received a COVID-19 vaccine.

J is TRBJ2-5 and V is TRBV19, with 15 bases identical to TRBD2. The CDR3 is made up of 15 amino acids. J lost 5 bases, V lost 8 bases, and 6 bases had no gene match. CDR1 LNHDA and CDR2 SQIVND come from the germline V gene (reference sequence). CDR3 sequence reads: CASAGLAGGIETQYF. The CDR3, as DNA: TGTGCCAGTGCCGGACTAGCGGGGGGGATTGAGACCCAGTACTTC.

The chain uses TRBV7-9 and TRBJ2-7, with 7 nucleotides matching TRBD2. CDR3 size: 14 residues. CDR1 is SEHNR, CDR2 FQNEAQ, per germline (reference sequence). The V segment lost 2 bases and the J segment 2 bases; nucleotides outside the gene matches: 3. The CDR3 DNA is TGTGCCAGCAGCTTATCCGGGACTACCTACGAGCAGTACTTC. Translation: CASSLSGTTYEQYF.

The chain uses TRBV5-1 and TRBJ2-1; tentatively, D is TRBD1 or TRBD2 (7 bases each). V gave up 1 base and J gave up 5 bases, with 13 bases separating them. The CDR3 has 15 residues. Per the germline V gene, CDR1 is SGHRS and CDR2 is YFSETQ. CDR3: CASSLWGGGNNEQFF. The CDR3 nucleotides read TGCGCCAGCAGCTTGTGGGGAGGGGGCAACAATGAGCAGTTCTTC. Using reference TRBV5-1 and TRBJ2-1 for the parts outside the CDR3, the full variable domain is KAGVTQTPRYLIKTRGQQVTLSCSPISGHRSVSWYQQTPGQGLQFLFEYFSETQRNKGNFPGRFSGRQFSNSRSEMNVSTLELGDSALYLCASSLWGGGNNEQFFGPGTRLTVL.

The chain recombines TRBV11-3 with TRBJ2-2; perhaps TRBD1 as D (6 bases). In germline, CDR1 is SGHNT, CDR2 YENEEA. Trimming removed 3 bases at V and 0 bases at J, with 20 bases between. This CDR3 has 19 residues. The CDR3 region has the DNA TGTGCCAGCAGCTTTACCCTCCCTTTTAACAGGGCGAACACCGGGGAGCTGTTTTTT. This sequence encodes CASSFTLPFNRANTGELFF.

The chain employs TRBV5-6 and TRBJ2-1; D remains ambiguous. The germline V gene encodes CDR1 SGHDT and CDR2 YYEEEE. The CDR3 sequence is 13 residues long. Trimming pared 6 bases from V and 5 bases from J, leaving 12 bases between. The CDR3 DNA reads as TGTGCCAGCACCCGGGCCAGGAACAATGAGCAGTTCTTC. This translates into CASTRARNNEQFF.

This chain connects TRBV7-2 to TRBJ2-3; 8 positions match TRBD1. This CDR3 has 16 residues. Trimming cost V 5 bases and J 6 bases; bases outside gene matches: 13. Germline assignment: CDR1 SGHTA and CDR2 FQGNSA. The DNA for the CDR3 is TGTGCCAGCAGCCCCGTAGGTACAGGGGGTTCGGATACGCAGTATTTT. Translating it yields CASSPVGTGGSDTQYF.

This clone was seen a handful of times. The rearrangement joins TRBV19 to TRBJ1-5; 7 bases are a match to TRBD1. The V and J ends lost 4 bases and 3 bases, in that order; junction bases with no gene match: 6. The V gene's germline CDR1 is LNHDA and CDR2 SQIVND (reference sequence). CDR3 length equals 15 residues. CDR3: CASSTQTGSNQPQHF. CDR3 bases: TGTGCCAGTAGTACTCAGACAGGGTCCAATCAGCCCCAGCATTTT.

This clone turned up a few times. J is TRBJ1-5 and V is TRBV19; possible D gene TRBD1, 6 bases. The V gene's germline CDR1 is LNHDA and CDR2 SQIVND (reference sequence). This CDR3 has 14 amino acids. V lost 7 bases to trimming and J lost 5 bases, with 15 bases between them. The CDR3 loop reads CASNWGQGYQPQHF. CDR3 nucleotide sequence: TGTGCCAGTAATTGGGGTCAGGGGTATCAGCCCCAGCATTTT. Drawing the rest from reference TRBV19 and TRBJ1-5, the complete variable domain is DGGITQSPKYLFRKEGQNVTLSCEQNLNHDAMYWYRQDPGQGLRLIYYSQIVNDFQKGDIAEGYSVSREKKESFPLTVTSAQKNPTAFYLCASNWGQGYQPQHFGDGTRLSIL.

CDR3 sequence: CASSRRTGGITDTQYF. The CDR3 DNA is TGTGCCAGCAGCCGTCGGACAGGGGGTATCACAGATACGCAGTATTTT. This chain links TRBV9 with TRBJ2-3; 10 nucleotides line up with TRBD1. The germline CDR1 and CDR2 sequences are SGDLS and YYNGEE. V dropped 4 bases and J dropped 2; count of bases not matched to a gene: 7. The length of the CDR3 is 16 residues.

The V and J genes are TRBV6-5 and TRBJ1-5, with D possibly matching TRBD1 (5 bases). In germline, CDR1 is MNHEY, CDR2 SVGAGI. Between the trimmed V and J ends, which lost 7 bases and 6 bases, there was a span of 13 bases. The CDR3 runs 13 residues. CDR3: CASKGTFGQPQHF. The CDR3 bases are TGTGCCAGCAAGGGGACCTTTGGTCAGCCCCAGCATTTT.

This chain connects TRBV19 to TRBJ1-5; maybe TRBD1 (6 bases). CDR1 is LNHDA, CDR2 SQIVND, per germline (reference sequence). Trimming removed 7 bases at V and 4 bases at J, with 17 bases between. The CDR3 runs 15 residues. CDR3 sequence: CASTPLGGANQPQHF. CDR3 DNA sequence: TGTGCCAGTACCCCCCTCGGGGGGGCGAATCAGCCCCAGCATTTT.

V gene TRBV2 combines with J gene TRBJ2-3, with TRBD1 matching 10 bases. The germline V gene has CDR1 SNHLY and CDR2 FYNNEI. The CDR3 totals 15 residues. The J segment lost 4 bases and the V segment lost 4 bases, leaving 5 bases of the junction unmatched. The CDR3 region is CASSARQGAPDTQYF. The DNA for the CDR3 is TGTGCCAGCAGTGCACGACAGGGGGCTCCAGATACGCAGTATTTT.

The chain couples TRBV5-1 to TRBJ2-2; possible D gene TRBD2, 5 bases. V lost 3 bases and J lost 1, with 19 bases in between. This CDR3 has 18 residues. CDR1 and CDR2 (germline): SGHRS, YFSETQ. CDR3 region: CASSSPPSGRRNTGELFF. The CDR3 DNA sequence: TGCGCCAGCAGCTCTCCCCCCAGCGGAAGACGGAACACCGGGGAGCTGTTTTTT.

This clone turned up a few times. The chain links TRBV10-3 to TRBJ1-3; D gene uncertain. Germline CDR1 reads ENHRY; CDR2 reads SYGVKD. The CDR3 runs to 12 residues. V shed 4 bases and J shed 4 bases, with 5 bases lying between them. The CDR3 nucleotides are TGTGCCATCAGTGGGTCCGGAAACACCATATATTTT. Protein product: CAISGSGNTIYF.

CDR3 protein: CASSVGQGLNSPLHF. The CDR3 region has the DNA TGTGCCAGCAGCGTAGGACAGGGCCTTAATTCACCCCTCCACTTT. V usage is TRBV9 and J usage is TRBJ1-6, with TRBD1 identical over 7 bases. Germline CDR1 and CDR2: SGDLS and YYNGEE. V shed 0 bases and J 6 bases; nucleotides not matched to a gene: 3. The CDR3 is 15 amino acids.

This chain connects TRBV6-5 to TRBJ2-7, with 8 bases lining up with TRBD2. The germline CDR1 and CDR2 sequences are MNHEY and SVGAGI. The V gene end was trimmed by 6 bases and the J gene end by 7 bases; junction bases not matched to a gene: 11. There are 14 residues in the CDR3. CDR3 sequence (DNA): TGTGCCAGCAGGAGAGGAGCGGGAGTATATGAGCAGTACTTC. Translating it yields CASRRGAGVYEQYF.

This clone was picked up a small number of times. The J gene is TRBJ2-7, the V gene TRBV19, with D tentatively TRBD2 (5 bases). This CDR3 is 13 amino acids long. V shed 6 bases and J shed 3 bases, with 12 bases lying between them. Germline lookup yields CDR1 LNHDA and CDR2 SQIVND (reference sequence). The CDR3 coding sequence is TGTGCCAGTAGCCCGGACTCCTACTACGAGCAGTACTTC. Encoded protein: CASSPDSYYEQYF.

The V call is TRBV12-5, the J call TRBJ1-5, with D uncertain. The CDR3 consists of 13 residues. Germline CDR1 LGHNT, CDR2 FRNRAP. Trimming removed 9 bases from V and 0 bases from J, with 9 bases in between. The chain's CDR3 is CARTSYSNQPQHF. The CDR3 DNA reads as TGTGCTAGGACGAGTTATAGCAATCAGCCCCAGCATTTT.

The table lists this clone with a few counts. The rearrangement uses TRBV14 and TRBJ2-1; D remains ambiguous. The V gene's germline CDR1 is SGHDN and CDR2 FVKESK. The V end lost 4 bases, the J end lost 5 bases, and 9 bases lay between the germline ends. CDR3 length equals 13 residues. The CDR3 sequence: CASSRGRNNEQFF. The CDR3 DNA reads TGTGCCAGCAGCCGAGGACGTAACAATGAGCAGTTCTTC.

This chain joins TRBV12-3 or TRBV12-4 and TRBJ2-6; D uncertain. This CDR3 has 12 residues. The germline V and J ends were trimmed by 4 bases and 2 bases, with 0 bases remaining between them. The CDR3 protein is CASSSGANVLTF. In DNA form, the CDR3 reads TGTGCCAGCAGTTCTGGGGCCAACGTCCTGACTTTC.

This clone appeared a few times. The genes are TRBV7-9 and TRBJ1-4; D gene unclear. Germline loops: CDR1 SEHNR, CDR2 FQNEAQ (reference sequence). The CDR3 has 17 amino acids. V was cut by 3 bases and J by 0 bases, with 14 bases left in between. The CDR3 DNA sequence: TGTGCCAGCAGCTTTTTAAGTAGGCCAGCAACTAATGAAAAACTGTTTTTT. Amino acids: CASSFLSRPATNEKLFF.

This clone occurred a few times. The rearrangement joins TRBV9 to TRBJ2-2, with D possibly being TRBD2 (7 bases). The germline V gene has CDR1 SGDLS and CDR2 YYNGEE. The CDR3 is 17 residues long. V was cut by 0 bases and J by 5 bases, with 17 bases left in between. CDR3 protein: CASSVGLGGPVTGELFF. CDR3 in DNA: TGTGCCAGCAGCGTAGGGCTGGGGGGGCCTGTGACCGGGGAGCTGTTTTTT.

The CDR3 DNA reads as TGTGCCATCGGGGATGGCTACACCTTC. It is translated as CAIGDGYTF. The genes are TRBV14 and TRBJ1-2; no definite D call. The V end was cut by 10 bases, the J end by 6 bases, with 6 bases between. The V gene's germline CDR1 is SGHDN and CDR2 FVKESK. The CDR3 has 9 amino acids.

The chain is built from TRBV5-1 and TRBJ2-3, with a possible D match to TRBD1 (6 bases). V was shortened by 1 base and J by 5 bases, with 17 bases between the two germline ends. CDR1 is SGHRS, CDR2 YFSETQ, per germline. The CDR3 consists of 16 residues. CDR3: CASSLNRQVQGDTQYF. The DNA of the CDR3 is TGCGCCAGCAGCTTGAACCGACAGGTTCAGGGAGATACGCAGTATTTT.

V usage is TRBV11-2 and J usage is TRBJ2-1; 15 nucleotides line up with TRBD2. V lost 1 base to trimming and J lost 9 bases; unmatched junction nucleotides: 13. The CDR3 loop spans 19 amino acids. From germline, CDR1 is SGHAT and CDR2 FQNNGV. In nucleotides, the CDR3 is TGTGCCAGCAGCTTAGTCCGGACTAGCGGGAGGGCCCCGAATTCTGAGCAGTTCTTC. Encoded protein: CASSLVRTSGRAPNSEQFF. Full variable domain (remainder filled in from reference TRBV11-2 and TRBJ2-1): EAGVAQSPRYKIIEKRQSVAFWCNPISGHATLYWYQQILGQGPKLLIQFQNNGVVDDSQLPKDRFSAERLKGVDSTLKIQPAKLEDSAVYLCASSLVRTSGRAPNSEQFFGPGTRLTVL.

By share of the sample, this clone is medium-sized. The chain is built from TRBV19 and TRBJ1-5, with 9 bases lining up with TRBD1. V lost 9 bases and J lost 4; bases outside the gene matches: 10. Per the germline V gene, CDR1 is LNHDA and CDR2 is SQIVND (reference sequence). There are 15 residues in the CDR3. The CDR3 bases are TGTGCCAGCCGCCGGGACAGGGTCTCGAATCAGCCCCAGCATTTT. It codes for CASRRDRVSNQPQHF.

The rearrangement links TRBV7-2 to TRBJ2-2; no reliable D call. Germline CDR1 is SGHTA and CDR2 is FQGNSA. CDR3 length: 13 amino acids. V was clipped by 6 bases and J by 4 bases, with 9 bases between them. This chain's CDR3 is CASSYQPTGELFF. CDR3 DNA sequence: TGTGCCAGCAGTTACCAACCCACCGGGGAGCTGTTTTTT.

The genes are TRBV6-5 and TRBJ2-7, with a weak D call TRBD2 (5 bases). Germline V CDR1 and CDR2: MNHEY, SVGAGI. V lost 0 bases and J lost 4, with 13 bases in between. This CDR3 comprises 15 residues. In DNA form, the CDR3 reads TGTGCCAGCAGTTACTCCTATGACTACGGATACGAGCAGTACTTC. Translation gives CASSYSYDYGYEQYF.

The V call is TRBV11-2, the J call TRBJ2-1; 8 nucleotides align to TRBD2. The CDR3 has 15 amino acids. CDR1 and CDR2 (germline): SGHAT, FQNNGV. With V trimmed by 4 bases and J by 7 bases, 9 bases remained unmatched. The CDR3 DNA sequence: TGTGCCAGCAGCTCCCAGACTAGCGCGAGAAATGAGCAGTTCTTC. Its protein product is CASSSQTSARNEQFF.